A single sample is the source of the 11 T cell receptor beta chains below, sequenced in a study of patients and donors after allogeneic stem cell transplantation (dated by TCRdb to between 2020 and 2021). To prepare the library, RT-PCR was applied. Reads for this sample came from a NextSeq 550. Using fastp trimming at Q25 and MiXCR clonotype assembly, TCRdb reanalyzed the public sequencing data and kept in-frame beta chains. CDR3 protein duplicates are merged, each entry listing the most common genes and DNA. The sample records about a million distinct CDR3 sequences, roughly 18% of which are singletons. The leading ten clones occupy about 6% of the sample. Input material: blood, either unsorted or a sorted T cell fraction (not recorded which). All receptors derive from a human donor who was either an allogeneic HSCT recipient or a stem cell or donor lymphocyte infusion donor (not recorded which). It is not recorded whose cells these are; they may come from a transplant donor.

This clonotype showed up just a few times. The chain joins TRBV27 to TRBJ2-1; perhaps D is TRBD1 or TRBD2 (5 bases each). Looked up from germline, CDR1 is MNHEY and CDR2 is SMNVEV (reference sequence). Deletions cut 5 bases from V and 12 bases from J, with 17 bases between. The CDR3 consists of 13 residues. CDR3 bases: TGTGCCAGCAGTGGGGACCGCCTAACTGTGCAGTTCTTC. Residues: CASSGDRLTVQFF.

The chain is built from TRBV5-1 and TRBJ2-2, with D unresolved. Between the trimmed V and J ends, which lost 3 bases and 7 bases, there was a span of 10 bases. This CDR3 is 13 amino acids long. The germline V gene encodes CDR1 SGHRS and CDR2 YFSETQ. Written as DNA, the CDR3 is TGCGCCAGCAGCTCCCTCCCGGGCGGGGAGCTGTTTTTT. Encoded protein: CASSSLPGGELFF.

This chain joins TRBV27 and TRBJ2-1; tentative D call: TRBD1 (6 bases). V gave up 5 bases and J gave up 11 bases, with 10 bases separating them. CDR3 length equals 11 residues. Germline V lookup: CDR1 MNHEY, CDR2 SMNVEV (reference sequence). CDR3 residues: CASSAGQQQFF. Here the CDR3 DNA reads TGTGCCAGCAGTGCCGGACAGCAGCAGTTCTTC.

The chain is built from TRBV11-1 and TRBJ1-1; no firm D call. Trimming removed 3 bases from V and 5 bases from J, with 13 bases in between. Germline values: CDR1 SGHAT, CDR2 FQDESV (reference sequence). This CDR3 spans 14 amino acids. DNA of the CDR3: TGTGCCAGCAGCTTCGGGCAGGATGTTACTGAAGCTTTCTTT. Protein sequence: CASSFGQDVTEAFF. Full variable domain (outside the CDR3, taken from reference TRBV11-1 and TRBJ1-1): EAEVAQSPRYKITEKSQAVAFWCDPISGHATLYWYRQILGQGPELLVQFQDESVVDDSQLPKDRFSAERLKGVDSTLKIQPAELGDSAMYLCASSFGQDVTEAFFGQGTRLTVV.

This clonotype has more than one count but fewer than ten. The CDR3 protein is CASSSTGFLAKNIQYF. CDR3 nucleotide sequence: TGCGCCAGCAGCTCTACAGGGTTCCTAGCCAAAAACATTCAGTACTTC. The gene calls are TRBV5-1 and TRBJ2-4, with D possibly TRBD1 on 6 matching bases. V gave up 3 bases and J gave up 0 bases, with 13 bases separating them. The CDR3 contains 16 residues. Germline V gene sequence: CDR1 SGHRS, CDR2 YFSETQ.

The gene calls are TRBV21-1 and TRBJ2-4; no check of the table's D call, TRBD1, against the DNA was made. TRBV21-1 is shown as a pseudogene. The CDR3 length is 17 residues. CDR3 amino acids: CARTRELPIEAKNIQYF. In nucleotides, the CDR3 is TGTGCCAGGACCAGGGAACTACCCATTGAGGCCAAAAACATTCAGTACTTC.

This clonotype was observed at least ten times. This chain uses TRBV12-3 or TRBV12-4 with TRBJ2-1, with 15 bases fitting TRBD2. The J segment lost 5 bases and the V segment lost 5 bases, leaving 7 bases of the junction unmatched. The CDR3 has 17 residues. The CDR3: CASSLGTSGRKNNEQFF. CDR3 nucleotides: TGTGCCAGCAGTCTCGGGACTAGCGGGAGGAAAAACAATGAGCAGTTCTTC.

This chain joins TRBV15 and TRBJ2-7; D gene uncertain. Between the trimmed V and J ends, which lost 0 bases and 7 bases, there was a span of 16 bases. The CDR3 length is 15 residues. Germline V gene lookup returns CDR1 LNHNV and CDR2 YYDKDF (reference sequence). The chain's CDR3 is CATSRDFGSVEEQYF. CDR3 sequence (DNA): TGTGCCACCAGCAGAGATTTTGGTAGTGTAGAAGAGCAGTACTTC.

This clonotype was seen a handful of times. The chain employs TRBV20-1 and TRBJ2-1; 7 nucleotides line up with TRBD2. Germline V gives CDR1 DFQATT, CDR2 SNEGSKA (reference sequence). This CDR3 is built from 15 residues. Trimming cost V 0 bases and J 6 bases; bases outside gene matches: 8. This chain's CDR3 is CSARDPGLGSNEQFF. Here the CDR3 DNA reads TGCAGTGCTAGAGACCCCGGACTAGGGAGCAATGAGCAGTTCTTC.

This clonotype was observed a handful of times. The V call is TRBV6-1, the J call TRBJ1-6, with TRBD1 matching 7 bases. Germline V gene data show CDR1 as MNHNS and CDR2 as SASEGT. The CDR3 extends over 15 amino acids. Trimming took 5 bases from V and 7 from J; bases not matched to a gene: 8. CDR3 nucleotides: TGTGCCAGCAGTCCGGGGACAGCAACCAATTCACCCCTCCACTTT. Its protein product is CASSPGTATNSPLHF.

This chain connects TRBV3-1 to TRBJ2-2; tentatively, D is TRBD2 (7 bases). The germline V gene has CDR1 LGHDT and CDR2 YNNKEL (reference sequence). The ends were cut back, 8 bases at V and 2 bases at J, with 18 bases in the middle. The CDR3 is 16 amino acids. Here the CDR3 reads CASGGKAGTNTGELFF. DNA of the CDR3: TGTGCCAGCGGAGGGAAAGCGGGGACAAACACCGGGGAGCTGTTTTTT.